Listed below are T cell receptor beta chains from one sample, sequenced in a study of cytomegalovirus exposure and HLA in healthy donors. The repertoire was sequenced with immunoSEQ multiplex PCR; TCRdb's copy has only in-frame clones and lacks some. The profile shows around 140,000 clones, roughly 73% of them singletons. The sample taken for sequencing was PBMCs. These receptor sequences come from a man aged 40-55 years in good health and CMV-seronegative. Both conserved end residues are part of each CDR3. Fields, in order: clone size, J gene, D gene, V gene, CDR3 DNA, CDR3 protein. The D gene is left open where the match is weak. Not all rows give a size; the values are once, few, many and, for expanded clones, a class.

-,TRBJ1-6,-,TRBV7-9,TGTTCCAGCAGCTTAGGATCGGGGGGCCTCACATTCCCCCTCCACTTT,CSSSLGSGGLTFPLHF
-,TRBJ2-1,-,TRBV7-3,TGTGCCAGCAGCTTATTCTCTTCGAATGAGCAGTTCTTC,CASSLFSSNEQFF
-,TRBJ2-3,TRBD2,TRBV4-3,TGCGCCAGCAGCCAAGCGCGCGGGGGGGCCCCAGGTACGCAGTATTTT,CASSQARGGAPGTQYF
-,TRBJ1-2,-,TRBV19,TGTGCCAGTAGTCCCCTACAGGGAGGCTACACCTTC,CASSPLQGGYTF
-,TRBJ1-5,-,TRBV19,TGTGCCAGTAGTATGCGGTCGGGCAGGGGCAATCAGCCCCAGCATTTT,CASSMRSGRGNQPQHF
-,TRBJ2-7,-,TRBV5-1,TGCGCCAGCAGCCGGGGGATAAGGGGCCGGGGATACGAGCAGTACTTC,CASSRGIRGRGYEQYF
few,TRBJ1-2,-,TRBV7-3,TGTGCCAGCAGCTCACAGCCCAACTATGGCTACACCTTC,CASSSQPNYGYTF
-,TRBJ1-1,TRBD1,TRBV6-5,TGTGCCAGCAGTTACCCTGGGACAGGACGCACTGAAGCTTTCTTT,CASSYPGTGRTEAFF
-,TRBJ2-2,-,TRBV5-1,TGCGCCAGCAGCTCCCCTGACACTCAAAACACCGGGGAGCTGTTTTTT,CASSSPDTQNTGELFF
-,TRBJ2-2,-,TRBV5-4,TGTGCCAGCAGCCACACCGACACCGGGGAGCTGTTTTTT,CASSHTDTGELFF
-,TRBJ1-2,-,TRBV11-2,TGTGCCAGCAGCTCGTTGTTGCGGGGTAACTATGGCTACACCTTC,CASSSLLRGNYGYTF
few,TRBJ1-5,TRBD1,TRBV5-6,TGTGCCAGCAGCCCTGGGACAGGGAAAAGCAATCAGCCCCAGCATTTT,CASSPGTGKSNQPQHF
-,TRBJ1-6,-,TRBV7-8,TGTGCCAGCAGCTTAGAAGGGAGGTATTCACCCCTCCACTTT,CASSLEGRYSPLHF
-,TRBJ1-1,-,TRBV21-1,TGTGCCAGCCTCTCTACCCGGGTCGCTGAAGCTTTCTTT,CASLSTRVAEAFF
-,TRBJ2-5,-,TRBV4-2,TGTGCCAGCAGCCAATTCGGGGGAATCCAAGAGACCCAGTACTTC,CASSQFGGIQETQYF